This TCR beta chain was identified in a study of blood T cell repertoires in COVID-19. Across the study: The samples span acute and convalescent COVID-19 from the United States, Italy and Spain. T cells, B-cell-depleted T cells, or PBMCs provided the cDNA or gDNA that served as material.

In the study's own analysis: For nucleated cells, counts were estimated from reference gene primer amplification. TCRdb keeps only in-frame clones here, not all; method: immunoSEQ multiplex PCR. That table supplies the V and J calls and clone size; D and trimming were determined from the DNA. Of 120,000 to 150,000 clones in the sample, 84% were seen once. Germline V gene sequence: CDR1 SEHNR, CDR2 FQNEAQ (reference sequence). Deletions cut 4 bases from V and 2 bases from J, with 15 bases between. The length of the CDR3 is 16 residues. Within 2 weeks before study entry, exposed participants met a COVID-19 case.

The clonotype was recovered from a woman between 45 and 60 years old who had been exposed to COVID-19. Sequencing input: PBMCs or T cells enriched from blood (not recorded which). The V and J genes are TRBV7-9 and TRBJ2-1, with D perhaps matching TRBD1 (6 bases). CDR3 residues: CASSSTGTTPYNEQFF. The CDR3 DNA sequence: TGTGCCAGCAGCTCGACAGGAACCACCCCCTACAATGAGCAGTTCTTC.